This T cell receptor (beta chain) was captured by sequencing in a study of T cell responses to AZD1222 COVID-19 vaccine. Using immunoSEQ multiplex PCR, the repertoire was profiled, and TCRdb retains in-frame clones only, with some absent. The sample yields approximately 150,000 clones, 80% to 95% seen once. Per the germline V gene, CDR1 is SGHDN and CDR2 is FVKESK. The CDR3 length is 12 residues. V was trimmed by 1 base and J by 5 bases, leaving 5 bases between them. The receptor comes from an adult who received the AZD1222 COVID-19 vaccine. The rearrangement joins TRBV14 to TRBJ1-1; no reliable D call. The sequencing used peripheral blood, collected 28 days after the second AZD1222 dose. In DNA form, the CDR3 reads TGTGCCAGCAGCCAAGTGAGGACTGAAGCTTTCTTT. Protein sequence: CASSQVRTEAFF.